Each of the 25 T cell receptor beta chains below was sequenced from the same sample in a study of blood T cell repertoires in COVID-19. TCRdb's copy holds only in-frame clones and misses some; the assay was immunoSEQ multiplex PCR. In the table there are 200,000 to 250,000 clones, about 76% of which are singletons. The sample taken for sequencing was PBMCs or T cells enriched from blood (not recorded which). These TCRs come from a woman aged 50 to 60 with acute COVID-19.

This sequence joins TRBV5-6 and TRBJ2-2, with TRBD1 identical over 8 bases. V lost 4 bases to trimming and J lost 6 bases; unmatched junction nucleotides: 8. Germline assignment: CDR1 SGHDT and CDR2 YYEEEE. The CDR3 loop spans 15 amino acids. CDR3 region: CASSNLDRAAGELFF. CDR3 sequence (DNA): TGTGCCAGCAGCAATCTGGACAGGGCGGCCGGGGAGCTGTTTTTT.

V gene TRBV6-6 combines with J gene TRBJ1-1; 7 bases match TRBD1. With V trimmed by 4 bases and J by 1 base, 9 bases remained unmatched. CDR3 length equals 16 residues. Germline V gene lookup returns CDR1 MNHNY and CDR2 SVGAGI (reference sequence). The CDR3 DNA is TGTGCCAGCAGTTCACCTACAGGGGCCAGGAACACTGAAGCTTTCTTT. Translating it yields CASSSPTGARNTEAFF.

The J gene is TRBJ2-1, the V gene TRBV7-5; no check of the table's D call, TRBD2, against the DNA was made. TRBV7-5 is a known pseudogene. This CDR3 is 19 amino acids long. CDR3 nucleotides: TGTGTCAGAAGCTCGATCCAAGGACTAGCGGGAGGGCCTGTTAATGAGCAGTTCTTC. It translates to CVRSSIQGLAGGPVNEQFF.

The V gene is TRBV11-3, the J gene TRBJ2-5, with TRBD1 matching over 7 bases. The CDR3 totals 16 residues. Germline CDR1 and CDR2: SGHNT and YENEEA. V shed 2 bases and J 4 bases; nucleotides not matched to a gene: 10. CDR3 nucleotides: TGTGCCAGCAGCTTAACTACGACAGGGAGCGGAGAGACCCAGTACTTC. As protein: CASSLTTTGSGETQYF.

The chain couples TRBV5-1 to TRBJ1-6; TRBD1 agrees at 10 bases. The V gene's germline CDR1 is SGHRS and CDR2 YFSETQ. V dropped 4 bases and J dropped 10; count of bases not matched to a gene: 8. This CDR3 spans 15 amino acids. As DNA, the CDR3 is TGCGCCAGCAGCGGCACCGGGACAGGGGTATCACCCCTCCACTTT. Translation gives CASSGTGTGVSPLHF.

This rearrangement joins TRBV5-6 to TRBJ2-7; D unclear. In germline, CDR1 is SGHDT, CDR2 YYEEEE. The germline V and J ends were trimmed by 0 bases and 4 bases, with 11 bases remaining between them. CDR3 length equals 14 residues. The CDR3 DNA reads TGTGCCAGCAGCTTGGCTCCTCGGTTTTACGAGCAGTACTTC. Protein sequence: CASSLAPRFYEQYF.

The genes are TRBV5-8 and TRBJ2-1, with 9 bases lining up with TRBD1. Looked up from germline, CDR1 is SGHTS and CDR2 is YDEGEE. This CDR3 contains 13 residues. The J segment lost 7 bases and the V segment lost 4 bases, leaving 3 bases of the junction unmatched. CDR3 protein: CASSRDRVNEQFF. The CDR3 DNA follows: TGTGCCAGCAGCAGGGACAGGGTGAATGAGCAGTTCTTC.

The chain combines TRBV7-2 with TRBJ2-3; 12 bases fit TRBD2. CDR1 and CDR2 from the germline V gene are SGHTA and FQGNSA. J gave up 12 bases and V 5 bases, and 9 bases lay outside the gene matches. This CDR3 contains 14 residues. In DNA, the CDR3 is TGTGCCAGCAGCCCGCGGACTAGCGGGATCCCTCAGTATTTT. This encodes CASSPRTSGIPQYF.

CDR3 sequence reads: CAWSVFGPSGLETQYF. The CDR3 nucleotides are TGTGCCTGGAGTGTTTTCGGGCCTAGCGGGCTCGAGACCCAGTACTTC. The V call is TRBV30, the J call TRBJ2-5; 8 nucleotides line up with TRBD2. Germline V gene sequence: CDR1 GTSNPN, CDR2 SVGIG (reference sequence). The V and J ends lost 0 bases and 5 bases, in that order; junction bases with no gene match: 11. This CDR3 has 16 residues.

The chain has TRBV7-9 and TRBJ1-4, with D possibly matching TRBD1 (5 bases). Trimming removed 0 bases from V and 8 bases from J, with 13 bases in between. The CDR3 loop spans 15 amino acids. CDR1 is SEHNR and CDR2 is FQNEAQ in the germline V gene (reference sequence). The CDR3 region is CASSLARGRAEKLFF. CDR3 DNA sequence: TGTGCCAGCAGCTTAGCCCGTGGCAGGGCGGAAAAACTGTTTTTT.

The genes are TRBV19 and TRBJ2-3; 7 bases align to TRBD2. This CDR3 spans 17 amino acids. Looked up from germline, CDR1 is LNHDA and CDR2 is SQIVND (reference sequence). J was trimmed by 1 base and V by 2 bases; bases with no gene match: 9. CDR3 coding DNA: TGTGCCAGTAGTATATCGGTCTTCGCGGGAGGCACAGATACGCAGTATTTT. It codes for CASSISVFAGGTDTQYF.

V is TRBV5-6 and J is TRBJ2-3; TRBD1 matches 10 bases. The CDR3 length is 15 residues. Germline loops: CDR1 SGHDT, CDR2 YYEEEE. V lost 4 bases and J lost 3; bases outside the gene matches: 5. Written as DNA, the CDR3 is TGTGCCAGCAGCCTACGGACAGGGGGAACAGATACGCAGTATTTT. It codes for CASSLRTGGTDTQYF.

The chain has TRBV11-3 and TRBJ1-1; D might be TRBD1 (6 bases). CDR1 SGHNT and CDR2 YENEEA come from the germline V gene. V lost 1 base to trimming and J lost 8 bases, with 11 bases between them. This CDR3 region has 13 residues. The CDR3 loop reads CASSLARDIEAFF. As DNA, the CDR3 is TGTGCCAGCAGCTTAGCTAGGGACATCGAAGCTTTCTTT.

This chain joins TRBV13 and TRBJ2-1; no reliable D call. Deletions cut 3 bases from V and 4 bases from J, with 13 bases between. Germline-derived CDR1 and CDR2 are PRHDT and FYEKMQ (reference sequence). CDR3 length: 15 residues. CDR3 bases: TGTGCCAGCAGCTTGCGGCTAAAAACTTACAATGAGCAGTTCTTC. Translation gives CASSLRLKTYNEQFF.

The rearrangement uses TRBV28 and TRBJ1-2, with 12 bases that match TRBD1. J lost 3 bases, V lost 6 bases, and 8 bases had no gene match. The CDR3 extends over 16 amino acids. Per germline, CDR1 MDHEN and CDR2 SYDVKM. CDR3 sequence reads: CASRKGTGGAYYGYTF. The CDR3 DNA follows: TGTGCCAGCAGAAAAGGGACAGGGGGCGCTTACTATGGCTACACCTTC.

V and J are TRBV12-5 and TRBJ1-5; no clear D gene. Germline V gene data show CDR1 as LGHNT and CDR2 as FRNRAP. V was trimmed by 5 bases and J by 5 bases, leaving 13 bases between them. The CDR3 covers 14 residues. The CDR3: CASGRDGGYQPQHF. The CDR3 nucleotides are TGTGCTAGTGGTCGTGACGGAGGGTATCAGCCCCAGCATTTT. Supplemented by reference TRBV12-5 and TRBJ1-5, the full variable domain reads DARVTQTPRHKVTEMGQEVTMRCQPILGHNTVFWYRQTMMQGLELLAYFRNRAPLDDSGMPKDRFSAEMPDATLATLKIQPSEPRDSAVYFCASGRDGGYQPQHFGDGTRLSIL.

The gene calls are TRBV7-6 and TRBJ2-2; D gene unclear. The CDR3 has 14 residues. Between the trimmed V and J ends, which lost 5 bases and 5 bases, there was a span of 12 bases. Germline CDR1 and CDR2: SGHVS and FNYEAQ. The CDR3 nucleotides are TGTGCCAGCAGCCTGCCCCTCACTACCGGGGAGCTGTTTTTT. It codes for CASSLPLTTGELFF.

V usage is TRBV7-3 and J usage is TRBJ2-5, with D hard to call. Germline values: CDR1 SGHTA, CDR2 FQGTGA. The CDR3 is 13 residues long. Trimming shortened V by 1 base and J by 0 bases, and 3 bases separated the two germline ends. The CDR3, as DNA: TGTGCCAGCAGCTTAAACAACCAAGAGACCCAGTACTTC. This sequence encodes CASSLNNQETQYF.

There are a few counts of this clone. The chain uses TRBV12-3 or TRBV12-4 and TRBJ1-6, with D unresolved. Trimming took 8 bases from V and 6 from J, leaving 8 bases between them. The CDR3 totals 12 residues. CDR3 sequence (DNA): TGTGCCAGCGGGAGCAGTAATTCACCCCTCCACTTT. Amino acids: CASGSSNSPLHF.

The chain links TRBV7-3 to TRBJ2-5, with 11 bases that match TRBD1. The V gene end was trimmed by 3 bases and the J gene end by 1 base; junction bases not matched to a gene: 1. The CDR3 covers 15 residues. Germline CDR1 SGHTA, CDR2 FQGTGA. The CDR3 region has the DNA TGTGCCAGCAGCTTCGGGACAGGGGGCCAAGAGACCCAGTACTTC. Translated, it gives CASSFGTGGQETQYF.

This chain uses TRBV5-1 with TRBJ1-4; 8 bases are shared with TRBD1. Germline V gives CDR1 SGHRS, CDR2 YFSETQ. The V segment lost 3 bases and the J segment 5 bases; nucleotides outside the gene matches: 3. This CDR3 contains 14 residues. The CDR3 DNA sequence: TGCGCCAGCAGCTGGACAGGGCAAAATGAAAAACTGTTTTTT. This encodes CASSWTGQNEKLFF.

CDR3 bases: TGTGCCAGCAGCCAAGCCCTAGCGGGCCGCCTATACGAGCAGTACTTC. Amino acids: CASSQALAGRLYEQYF. The chain combines TRBV7-2 with TRBJ2-7; 8 nucleotides match TRBD2. Germline assignment: CDR1 SGHTA and CDR2 FQGNSA. V lost 5 bases and J lost 4; bases outside the gene matches: 13. The CDR3 has 16 residues.

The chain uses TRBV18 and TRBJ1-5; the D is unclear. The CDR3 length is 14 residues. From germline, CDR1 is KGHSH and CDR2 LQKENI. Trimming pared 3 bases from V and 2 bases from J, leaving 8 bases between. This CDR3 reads CASSPAMGNQPQHF. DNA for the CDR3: TGTGCCAGCTCACCGGCAATGGGCAATCAGCCCCAGCATTTT. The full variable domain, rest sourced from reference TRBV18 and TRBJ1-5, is NAGVMQNPRHLVRRRGQEARLRCSPMKGHSHVYWYRQLPEEGLKFMVYLQKENIIDESGMPKERFSAEFPKEGPSILRIQQVVRGDSAAYFCASSPAMGNQPQHFGDGTRLSIL.

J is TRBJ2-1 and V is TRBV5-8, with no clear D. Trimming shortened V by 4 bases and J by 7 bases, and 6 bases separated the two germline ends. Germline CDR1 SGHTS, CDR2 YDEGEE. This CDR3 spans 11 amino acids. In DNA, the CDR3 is TGTGCCAGCAGCCCCAGAAATGAGCAGTTCTTC. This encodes CASSPRNEQFF.

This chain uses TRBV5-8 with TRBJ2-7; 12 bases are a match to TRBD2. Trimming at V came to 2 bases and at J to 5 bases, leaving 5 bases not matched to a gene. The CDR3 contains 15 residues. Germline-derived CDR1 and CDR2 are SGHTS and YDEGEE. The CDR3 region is CASSLRLAGVDEQYF. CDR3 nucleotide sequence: TGTGCCAGCAGCTTACGACTAGCGGGAGTGGACGAGCAGTACTTC. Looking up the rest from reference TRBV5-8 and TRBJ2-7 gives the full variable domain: EAGVTQSPTHLIKTRGQQATLRCSPISGHTSVYWYQQALGLGLQFLLWYDEGEERNRGNFPPRFSGRQFPNYSSELNVNALELEDSALYLCASSLRLAGVDEQYFGPGTRLTVT.